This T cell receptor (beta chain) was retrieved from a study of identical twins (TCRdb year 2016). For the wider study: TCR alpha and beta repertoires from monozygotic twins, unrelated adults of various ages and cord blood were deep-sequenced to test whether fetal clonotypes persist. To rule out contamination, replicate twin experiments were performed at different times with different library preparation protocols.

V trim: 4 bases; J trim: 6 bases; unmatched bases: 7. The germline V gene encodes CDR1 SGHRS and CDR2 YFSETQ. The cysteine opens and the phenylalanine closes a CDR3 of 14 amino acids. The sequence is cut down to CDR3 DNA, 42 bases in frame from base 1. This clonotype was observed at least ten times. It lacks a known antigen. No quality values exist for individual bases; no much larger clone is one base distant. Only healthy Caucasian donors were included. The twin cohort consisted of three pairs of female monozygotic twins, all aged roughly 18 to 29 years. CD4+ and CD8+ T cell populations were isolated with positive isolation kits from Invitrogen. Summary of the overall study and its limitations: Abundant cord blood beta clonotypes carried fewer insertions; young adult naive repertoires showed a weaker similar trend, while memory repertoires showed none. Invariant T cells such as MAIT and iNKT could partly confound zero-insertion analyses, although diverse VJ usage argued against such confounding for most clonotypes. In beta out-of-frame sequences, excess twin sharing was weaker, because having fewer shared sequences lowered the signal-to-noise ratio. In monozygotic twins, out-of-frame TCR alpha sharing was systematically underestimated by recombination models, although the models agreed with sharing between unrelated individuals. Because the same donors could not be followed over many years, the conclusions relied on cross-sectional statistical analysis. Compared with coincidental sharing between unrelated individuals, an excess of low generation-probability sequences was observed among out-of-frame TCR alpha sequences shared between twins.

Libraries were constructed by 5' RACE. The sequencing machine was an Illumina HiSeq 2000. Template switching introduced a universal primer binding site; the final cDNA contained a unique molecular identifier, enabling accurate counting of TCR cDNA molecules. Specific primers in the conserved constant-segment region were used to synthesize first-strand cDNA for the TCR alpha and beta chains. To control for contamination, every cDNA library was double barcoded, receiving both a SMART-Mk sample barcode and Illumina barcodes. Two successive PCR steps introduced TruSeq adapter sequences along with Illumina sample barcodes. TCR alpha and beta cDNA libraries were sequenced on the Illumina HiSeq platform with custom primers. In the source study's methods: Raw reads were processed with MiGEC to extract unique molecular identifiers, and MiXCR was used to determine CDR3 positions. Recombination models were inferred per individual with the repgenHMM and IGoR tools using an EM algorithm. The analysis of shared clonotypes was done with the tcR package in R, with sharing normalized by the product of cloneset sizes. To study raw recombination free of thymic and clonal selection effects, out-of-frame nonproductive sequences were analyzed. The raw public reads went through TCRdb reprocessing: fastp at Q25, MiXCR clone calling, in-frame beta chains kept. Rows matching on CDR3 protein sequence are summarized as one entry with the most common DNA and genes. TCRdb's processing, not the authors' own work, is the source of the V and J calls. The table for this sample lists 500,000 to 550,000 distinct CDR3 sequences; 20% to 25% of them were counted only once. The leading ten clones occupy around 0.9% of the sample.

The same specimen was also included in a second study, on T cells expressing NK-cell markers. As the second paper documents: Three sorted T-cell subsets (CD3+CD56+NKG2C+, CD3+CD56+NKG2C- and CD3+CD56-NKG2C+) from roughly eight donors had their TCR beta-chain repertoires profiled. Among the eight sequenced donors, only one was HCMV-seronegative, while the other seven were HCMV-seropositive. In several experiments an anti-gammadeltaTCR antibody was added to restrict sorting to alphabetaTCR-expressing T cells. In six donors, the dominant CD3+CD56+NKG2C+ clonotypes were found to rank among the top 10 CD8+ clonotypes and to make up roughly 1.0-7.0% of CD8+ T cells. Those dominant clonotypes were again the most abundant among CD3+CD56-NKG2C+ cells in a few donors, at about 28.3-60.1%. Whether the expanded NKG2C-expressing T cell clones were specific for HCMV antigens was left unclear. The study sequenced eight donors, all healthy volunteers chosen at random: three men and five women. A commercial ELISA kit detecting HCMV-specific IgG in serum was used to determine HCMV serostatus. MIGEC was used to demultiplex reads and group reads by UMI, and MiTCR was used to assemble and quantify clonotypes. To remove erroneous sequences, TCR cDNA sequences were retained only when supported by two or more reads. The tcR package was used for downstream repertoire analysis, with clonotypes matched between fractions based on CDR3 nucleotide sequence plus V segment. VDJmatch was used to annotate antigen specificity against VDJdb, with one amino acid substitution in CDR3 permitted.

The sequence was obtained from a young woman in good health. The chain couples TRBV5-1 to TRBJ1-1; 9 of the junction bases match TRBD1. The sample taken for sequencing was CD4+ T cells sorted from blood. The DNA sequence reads TGCGCCAGCAGCGGCCGGGACAGGGTTTCTGAAGCTTTCTTT. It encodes CASSGRDRVSEAFF.